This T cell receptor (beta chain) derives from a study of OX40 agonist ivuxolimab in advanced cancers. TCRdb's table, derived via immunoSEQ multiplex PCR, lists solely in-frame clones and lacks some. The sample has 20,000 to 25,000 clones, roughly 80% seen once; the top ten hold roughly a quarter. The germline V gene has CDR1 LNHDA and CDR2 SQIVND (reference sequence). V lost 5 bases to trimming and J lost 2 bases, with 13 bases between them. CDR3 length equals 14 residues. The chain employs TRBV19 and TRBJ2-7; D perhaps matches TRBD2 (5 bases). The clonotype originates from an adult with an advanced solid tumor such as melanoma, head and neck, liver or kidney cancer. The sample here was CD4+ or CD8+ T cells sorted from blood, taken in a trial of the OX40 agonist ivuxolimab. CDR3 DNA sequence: TGTGCCAGTAGTCCGCAGAGCGGAGCCTACGAGCAGTACTTC. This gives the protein CASSPQSGAYEQYF.